This T cell receptor beta chain stems from a study of beta chain features in type 1 diabetes. General study results and limits: When cDNA is sequenced, cells with high TCR expression could be over-represented.

To note about this clone: Its target is unknown.

The germline CDR1 and CDR2 sequences are MNHNS and SASEGT. With V trimmed by 4 bases and J by 5 bases, 6 bases remained unmatched. The CDR3 length is 14 residues. TCRB transcripts that were expressed got sequenced, as all of the isolated RNA had been reverse transcribed. Profiling relied on immunoSEQ multiplex PCR, and the TCRdb table lists in-frame clones only, not all of them. The repertoire consists of just over 450,000 clones, with about 32% occurring once and the leading ten covering around 0.065%. This sequence joins TRBV6-1 and TRBJ2-3, with 7 bases that match TRBD2. The clonotype originates from a man aged 18 to 29 in good health. The sequencing sample was made of naive CD4+ T cells from blood. Here the CDR3 DNA reads TGTGCCAGCAGTGGGGAGGGCCACAGAGATACGCAGTATTTT. It is translated as CASSGEGHRDTQYF.